These 30 T cell receptor beta chains were all obtained from the same sample, sequenced in a study of cytomegalovirus exposure and HLA in healthy donors. In the PCR, 60 Vbeta and 13 Jbeta primers were used. TCRdb's table, derived via immunoSEQ multiplex PCR, lists solely in-frame clones and lacks some. Of about 130,000 clones in the sample, approximately 85% were seen once. The sequenced sample was PBMCs. The receptor set was obtained from a boy aged 5-17 years in good health and CMV-seronegative.

The chain recombines TRBV21-1 with TRBJ1-6. TRBV21-1 is a listed pseudogene. This CDR3 is 15 amino acids long. CDR3 bases: TGTGCCAGCTCTTTCTGGAGCTCCTATAATTCACCCCTCCACTTT. Protein product: CASSFWSSYNSPLHF.

The V gene is TRBV4-2, the J gene TRBJ1-1; D is perhaps TRBD1 (5 bases). CDR1 and CDR2 (germline): LGHNA, YNFKEQ. This CDR3 comprises 15 residues. Between the trimmed V and J ends, which lost 4 bases and 10 bases, there was a span of 22 bases. The CDR3 DNA reads TGTGCCAGCAGCCCAGGGCAGGTTGGCGGGGGATCAGCTTTCTTT. The encoded protein is CASSPGQVGGGSAFF.

The V and J genes are TRBV15 and TRBJ1-1; D remains unclear. Per germline, CDR1 LNHNV and CDR2 YYDKDF (reference sequence). The V gene lost 0 bases and the J gene lost 5 bases, with 7 bases spanning the gap. This CDR3 is 13 amino acids long. CDR3 sequence (DNA): TGTGCCACCAGCAGAGATGCGAGAACTGAAGCTTTCTTT. As protein: CATSRDARTEAFF.

This chain uses TRBV6-1 with TRBJ1-2, with 9 bases identical to TRBD1. This CDR3 comprises 14 residues. J lost 4 bases, V lost 6 bases, and 6 bases had no gene match. The germline V gene has CDR1 MNHNS and CDR2 SASEGT. The CDR3, as DNA: TGTGCCAGCAGCCTGGGACAGGGCGCCTATGGCTACACCTTC. Amino acid sequence: CASSLGQGAYGYTF.

The rearrangement uses TRBV7-8 and TRBJ1-5; D call uncertain. With 2 bases removed from V and 7 bases from J, the gap between germline ends came to 12 bases. The length of the CDR3 is 14 residues. In germline, CDR1 is SGHVS, CDR2 FQNEAQ. CDR3 amino acids: CASSLTPFSQPQHF. The CDR3 DNA sequence: TGTGCCAGCAGCTTAACCCCATTTAGCCAGCCCCAGCATTTT.

In the case of this clone: A read error may account for a junction end that differs from germline. The V gene is TRBV6-1, the J gene TRBJ1-5, with D possibly TRBD1 on 5 matching bases. The CDR3 is 14 residues long. Looked up from germline, CDR1 is MNHNS and CDR2 is SASEGT. CDR3 residues: CAGSDQGINQPQHF. The CDR3 region has the DNA TGTGCCGGCAGTGATCAGGGTATTAATCAGCCCCAGCATTTT.

The chain combines TRBV7-9 with TRBJ2-3; 12 bases agree with TRBD2. Germline V lookup: CDR1 SEHNR, CDR2 FQNEAQ (reference sequence). Unmatched junction bases numbered 8, after V lost 2 bases and J lost 5 bases. This CDR3 comprises 17 residues. Here the CDR3 reads CASSLSRLAGGLDTQYF. CDR3 nucleotide sequence: TGTGCCAGCAGCTTATCCCGGCTAGCGGGGGGGCTAGATACGCAGTATTTT. The whole variable domain, remainder taken from reference TRBV7-9 and TRBJ2-3, is DTGVSQNPRHKITKRGQNVTFRCDPISEHNRLYWYRQTLGQGPEFLTYFQNEAQLEKSRLLSDRFSAERPKGSFSTLEIQRTEQGDSAMYLCASSLSRLAGGLDTQYFGPGTRLTVL.

This clone was seen once. The chain couples TRBV30 to TRBJ2-7; D not resolved. Trimming removed 1 base at V and 1 base at J, with 8 bases between. Germline V CDR1 and CDR2: GTSNPN, SVGIG (reference sequence). This CDR3 has 13 amino acids. The CDR3 coding sequence is TGTGCCTGGAGTGGAACTGCTTCCTACGAGCAGTACTTC. This sequence encodes CAWSGTASYEQYF.

J is TRBJ2-3 and V is TRBV7-8; D is perhaps TRBD2 (6 bases). The germline CDR1 and CDR2 sequences are SGHVS and FQNEAQ. CDR3 length: 15 residues. V lost 4 bases, J lost 4 bases, and 15 bases lay in between. The CDR3 sequence: CASSSWDGGADTQYF. The CDR3 DNA follows: TGTGCCAGCAGCTCCTGGGACGGAGGGGCAGATACGCAGTATTTT.

V is TRBV19 and J is TRBJ1-5, with D tentatively TRBD1 (5 bases). Trimming left V 1 base short and J 5 bases short, with 12 bases between. The CDR3 runs 15 residues. The germline V gene has CDR1 LNHDA and CDR2 SQIVND (reference sequence). CDR3 loop: CASSIGGFGDQPQHF. CDR3 nucleotide sequence: TGTGCCAGTAGTATAGGGGGCTTCGGAGATCAGCCCCAGCATTTT.

This chain connects TRBV5-5 to TRBJ2-1, with TRBD1 matching over 7 bases. CDR1 and CDR2 (germline): SGHKS, YYEKEE (reference sequence). The CDR3 loop spans 14 amino acids. The V segment lost 0 bases and the J segment 7 bases; nucleotides outside the gene matches: 4. The CDR3 region has the DNA TGTGCCAGCAGCTTGGCGGGACAGCTAAATGAGCAGTTCTTC. Its protein product is CASSLAGQLNEQFF.

The V and J genes are TRBV5-6 and TRBJ2-7, with D possibly matching TRBD1 (6 bases). Per the germline V gene, CDR1 is SGHDT and CDR2 is YYEEEE. This CDR3 is built from 16 residues. V lost 4 bases and J lost 6, with 23 bases in between. CDR3 nucleotides: TGTGCCAGCAGCGCGCAGGGGTCCGGGGCGGTTGGCGAGCAGTACTTC. Translation: CASSAQGSGAVGEQYF.

J is TRBJ1-3 and V is TRBV4-2; 7 positions match TRBD1. Germline lookup yields CDR1 LGHNA and CDR2 YNFKEQ. V dropped 6 bases and J dropped 0; count of bases not matched to a gene: 8. The CDR3 consists of 16 residues. As DNA, the CDR3 is TGTGCCAGCAGGACCCTGGGACAGCCCTCTGGAAACACCATATATTTT. Its protein is CASRTLGQPSGNTIYF.

J is TRBJ1-4 and V is TRBV7-2; possibly TRBD1 for D (6 bases). The length of the CDR3 is 15 residues. Between the trimmed V and J ends, which lost 3 bases and 5 bases, there was a span of 13 bases. Germline loops: CDR1 SGHTA, CDR2 FQGNSA. CDR3 region: CASSFNDRRNEKLFF. The CDR3 DNA follows: TGTGCCAGCAGCTTTAACGACAGGAGAAATGAAAAACTGTTTTTT.

As concerns this clone: A read error may produce the germline difference seen at one junction end. The genes are TRBV29-1 and TRBJ1-2; 9 bases agree with TRBD1. Germline V lookup: CDR1 SQVTM, CDR2 ANQGSEA. This CDR3 contains 13 residues. CDR3 region: CSARQGDVYGYPF. In DNA form, the CDR3 reads TGCAGCGCCCGACAGGGGGACGTCTATGGCTACCCCTTC.

The chain recombines TRBV7-2 with TRBJ1-1; 9 nucleotides match TRBD1. V was clipped by 5 bases and J by 5 bases; unmatched bases: 12. The germline gives CDR1 SGHTA, CDR2 FQGNSA. The CDR3 spans 16 residues. CDR3 bases: TGTGCCAGCAGCGAGACCGGGACAGGGTCGGGTACTGAAGCTTTCTTT. Amino acids: CASSETGTGSGTEAFF.

The chain couples TRBV5-4 to TRBJ1-1, with D uncertain. The germline V gene encodes CDR1 SGHNT and CDR2 YYREEE (reference sequence). The CDR3 covers 15 residues. Trimming cost V 0 bases and J 0 bases, with 9 bases left between them. CDR3 coding DNA: TGTGCCAGCAGCTTGGGTCAGGAAATGAACACTGAAGCTTTCTTT. This gives the protein CASSLGQEMNTEAFF.

The genes are TRBV4-2 and TRBJ1-2; D might be TRBD1 (6 bases). The V end was cut by 10 bases, the J end by 8 bases, with 20 bases between. The length of the CDR3 is 13 residues. Germline V gene sequence: CDR1 LGHNA, CDR2 YNFKEQ. CDR3 sequence: CATRTEHFFGYTF. The DNA of the CDR3 is TGTGCCACCAGGACAGAGCACTTTTTCGGCTACACCTTC.

This clone was detected only once. The V and J genes are TRBV7-2 and TRBJ1-2; no clear D. CDR3 length equals 15 residues. The V end lost 5 bases, the J end lost 5 bases, and 18 bases lay between the germline ends. Germline-derived CDR1 and CDR2 are SGHTA and FQGNSA. CDR3: CASSPGPEEKYGYTF. As DNA, the CDR3 is TGTGCCAGCAGCCCGGGTCCGGAGGAGAAATATGGCTACACCTTC.

The chain joins TRBV7-3 to TRBJ2-5, with 8 nucleotides matching TRBD1. V trimming: 4 bases; J trimming: 3 bases; junction bases outside the gene matches: 4. Germline lookup yields CDR1 SGHTA and CDR2 FQGTGA. The CDR3 runs to 14 residues. The CDR3 DNA is TGTGCCAGCAGCTCCTGGGGACAGGAAGAGACCCAGTACTTC. Translated, it gives CASSSWGQEETQYF.

The chain combines TRBV18 with TRBJ2-7; TRBD2 is a possible D gene (6 bases). This CDR3 comprises 14 residues. Germline lookup yields CDR1 KGHSH and CDR2 LQKENI. Trimming removed 3 bases from V and 3 bases from J, with 12 bases in between. The CDR3 bases are TGTGCCAGCTCACCGGTGACTAGAAACTACGAGCAGTACTTC. Protein: CASSPVTRNYEQYF.

The chain links TRBV18 to TRBJ2-7; tentatively, D is TRBD2 (8 bases). The length of the CDR3 is 15 residues. From germline, CDR1 is KGHSH and CDR2 LQKENI. Between the trimmed V and J ends, which lost 1 base and 3 bases, there was a span of 13 bases. CDR3 coding DNA: TGTGCCAGCTCACCACGCGGGGGGACAGACTACGAGCAGTACTTC. Translated: CASSPRGGTDYEQYF.

CDR3 DNA sequence: TGTGCCAGCAGCCCTCGCGCCAGCGGCAATGAGCAGTTCTTC. Translation gives CASSPRASGNEQFF. V and J are TRBV7-3 and TRBJ2-1; a weak D match, TRBD2 (5 bases). The V end was cut by 5 bases, the J end by 6 bases, with 14 bases between. Per the germline V gene, CDR1 is SGHTA and CDR2 is FQGTGA. This CDR3 has 14 residues.

The chain recombines TRBV13 with TRBJ2-7; maybe TRBD1 (7 bases). Germline-derived CDR1 and CDR2 are PRHDT and FYEKMQ (reference sequence). V was cut by 8 bases and J by 7 bases, with 15 bases left in between. CDR3 length: 12 residues. This CDR3 is CASQGGLREQYF. CDR3 DNA sequence: TGTGCCAGCCAGGGGGGCCTTCGGGAGCAGTACTTC.

The genes are TRBV6-5 and TRBJ1-2; no definite D call. From germline, CDR1 is MNHEY and CDR2 SVGAGI. The V end was cut by 0 bases, the J end by 5 bases, with 10 bases between. This CDR3 is 14 amino acids long. This CDR3 reads CASSYSPELYGYTF. The CDR3 DNA is TGTGCCAGCAGTTACTCGCCAGAACTATATGGCTACACCTTC.

The chain recombines TRBV6-6 with TRBJ2-1; 12 nucleotides agree with TRBD2. Germline CDR1 reads MNHNY; CDR2 reads SVGAGI (reference sequence). J was trimmed by 4 bases and V by 6 bases; bases with no gene match: 1. CDR3 length: 14 residues. CDR3 sequence reads: CASRTSGGYNEQFF. The CDR3 DNA follows: TGTGCCAGCAGAACTAGCGGGGGGTACAATGAGCAGTTCTTC.

The chain joins TRBV9 to TRBJ1-1, with a weak D call TRBD1 (6 bases). The CDR3 is 16 residues long. Germline V gene lookup returns CDR1 SGDLS and CDR2 YYNGEE. Trimming removed 3 bases at V and 2 bases at J, with 17 bases between. In DNA form, the CDR3 reads TGTGCCAGCAGCGCTCCTACAGGGAGTAAAAACACTGAAGCTTTCTTT. Its protein product is CASSAPTGSKNTEAFF.

The V and J genes are TRBV5-4 and TRBJ1-4; D might be TRBD1 (6 bases). Germline CDR1 reads SGHNT; CDR2 reads YYREEE (reference sequence). The CDR3 is 14 residues long. The germline V and J ends were trimmed by 5 bases and 3 bases, with 11 bases remaining between them. The CDR3 nucleotides are TGTGCCAGCAGTCTACAGGGTCCTAATGAAAAACTGTTTTTT. Protein product: CASSLQGPNEKLFF.

The chain couples TRBV7-2 to TRBJ1-1; D is undetermined. V shed 5 bases and J shed 4 bases, with 8 bases lying between them. This CDR3 contains 12 residues. From germline, CDR1 is SGHTA and CDR2 FQGNSA. This CDR3 reads CASSPFVTEAFF. For the CDR3, the DNA is TGTGCCAGCAGCCCTTTTGTCACTGAAGCTTTCTTT.

The V call is TRBV9, the J call TRBJ2-3, with 16 bases lining up with TRBD2. CDR3 length equals 15 residues. Germline V CDR1 and CDR2: SGDLS, YYNGEE. The J segment lost 8 bases and the V segment lost 2 bases, leaving 2 bases of the junction unmatched. The CDR3 region is CASSVGLAGGGTQYF. CDR3 in DNA: TGTGCCAGCAGCGTGGGACTAGCGGGGGGGGGTACGCAGTATTTT.